This T cell receptor beta chain is drawn from a study of blood T cell repertoires in COVID-19. Trimming took 1 base from V and 8 from J, leaving 23 bases between them. The CDR3 is 17 amino acids. Germline loops: CDR1 MGHDK, CDR2 SYGVNS. Measured with immunoSEQ multiplex PCR; TCRdb has only the in-frame clones, and not every one. The sample has fewer than 250,000 clones; about 83% are singletons. Sequencing input: peripheral blood. The chain has TRBV25-1 and TRBJ1-1; tentatively, D is TRBD1 (5 bases). The TCR originated in a woman aged 45-59 years with active or convalescent COVID-19. CDR3 DNA sequence: TGTGCCAGCAGTGAATCAGGGTCCAGGGAGGGAAGTGTCGAAGCTTTCTTT. Its protein product is CASSESGSREGSVEAFF.